The 14 T cell receptor beta chains presented below share a single source sample, sequenced in a study of blood T cell repertoires in COVID-19 (dated by TCRdb to the early 2020s). The method was the immunoSEQ multiplex PCR assay. Entries here come from immuneACCESS through TCRdb and include only in-frame sequences with V and J called. Some clones fail to appear in such tables; in the studies checked, an unresolved V gene covers under half of the shortfall, and the cause of the remainder is unknown. The sample has around 120,000 clones on record, 87% of them singletons. Around 7.7% of the sample is taken by the ten largest. The sample taken for sequencing was peripheral blood. These receptors originate from a human donor in a cohort sampled during active COVID-19.

This clone was found a few times. This same CDR3 is encoded by further DNA sequences in the sample. The chain couples TRBV5-1 to TRBJ2-7, with 8 bases matching TRBD1. Germline CDR1 SGHRS, CDR2 YFSETQ. The trim removed 2 bases at V and 1 base at J, leaving 2 bases unmatched. This CDR3 is 14 amino acids long. In DNA, the CDR3 is TGCGCCAGCAGCTTAGACAGGGGTTCCTACGAGCAGTACTTC. This codes for CASSLDRGSYEQYF.

For the CDR3, the DNA is TGTGCCAGCAGTCCCGGGGAGCCCGGCTACACCTTC. Its protein product is CASSPGEPGYTF. The chain couples TRBV12-3 or TRBV12-4 to TRBJ1-2; D not resolved. V lost 5 bases and J 8 bases, leaving 12 bases between the germline ends. The CDR3 loop spans 12 amino acids.

The V and J genes are TRBV19 and TRBJ2-1; 9 bases are a match to TRBD2. Germline CDR1 is LNHDA and CDR2 is SQIVND (reference sequence). The CDR3 loop spans 15 amino acids. V lost 4 bases, J lost 3 bases, and 4 bases stayed unmatched. The CDR3 DNA sequence: TGTGCCAGTAGTACCCTAGCGGGAAACTACAATGAGCAGTTCTTC. Amino acids: CASSTLAGNYNEQFF.

The V and J genes are TRBV12-3 or TRBV12-4 and TRBJ1-3; D remains ambiguous. This CDR3 comprises 11 residues. V was trimmed by 8 bases and J by 7 bases, leaving 9 bases between them. The CDR3: CASGPRNTIYF. CDR3 sequence (DNA): TGTGCCAGCGGGCCCCGGAACACCATATATTTT.

V gene TRBV5-4 combines with J gene TRBJ2-7; tentative D call: TRBD1 (7 bases). The CDR3 has 15 amino acids. Germline CDR1 and CDR2: SGHNT and YYREEE (reference sequence). The V end was cut by 0 bases, the J end by 1 base, with 11 bases between. The CDR3 coding sequence is TGTGCCAGCAGCTTGGCCGCGGGACAGTCCTACGAGCAGTACTTC. This sequence encodes CASSLAAGQSYEQYF.

The V and J genes are TRBV6-5 and TRBJ1-1; D is ambiguous. With 6 bases removed from V and 0 bases from J, the gap between germline ends came to 8 bases. Germline assignment: CDR1 MNHEY and CDR2 SVGAGI. CDR3 length: 13 residues. The CDR3 DNA is TGTGCCAGCAGCCTCGAGCTGAACACTGAAGCTTTCTTT. It specifies CASSLELNTEAFF.

CDR3 coding DNA: TGTGCCACGGGGTTCGGGAGTCCCCCCTACGAGCAGTACTTC. It specifies CATGFGSPPYEQYF. V and J are TRBV2 and TRBJ2-7; perhaps TRBD2 as D (6 bases). With 10 bases removed from V and 2 bases from J, the gap between germline ends came to 18 bases. Germline V gene sequence: CDR1 SNHLY, CDR2 FYNNEI. The CDR3 is 14 residues long.

The rearrangement uses TRBV13 and TRBJ2-3; D may be TRBD2 (5 bases). The germline V and J ends were trimmed by 5 bases and 1 base, with 13 bases remaining between them. The CDR3 runs 15 residues. Germline V gene sequence: CDR1 PRHDT, CDR2 FYEKMQ (reference sequence). CDR3 amino acids: CASSRTVGGTDTQYF. DNA for the CDR3: TGTGCCAGCAGCCGGACCGTCGGGGGCACAGATACGCAGTATTTT.

This chain connects TRBV7-9 to TRBJ2-3; 9 bases fit TRBD1. The CDR3 runs to 14 residues. J gave up 4 bases and V 4 bases, and 3 bases lay outside the gene matches. CDR1 SEHNR and CDR2 FQNEAQ come from the germline V gene (reference sequence). The CDR3 sequence: CASSSTGGPDTQYF. In DNA form, the CDR3 reads TGTGCCAGCAGCTCGACAGGGGGGCCAGATACGCAGTATTTT.

V and J are TRBV27 and TRBJ2-4, with 12 positions matching TRBD2. This CDR3 is 19 amino acids long. Per germline, CDR1 MNHEY and CDR2 SMNVEV (reference sequence). V lost 8 bases and J lost 3; bases outside the gene matches: 17. As DNA, the CDR3 is TGTGCCAGCGCCTCACCGGGACTAGCGGGTCCGGAGGTCAAAAACATTCAGTACTTC. The encoded protein is CASASPGLAGPEVKNIQYF.

This clone was counted between two and nine times. The chain uses TRBV19 and TRBJ1-6, with 9 bases matching TRBD1. Per the germline V gene, CDR1 is LNHDA and CDR2 is SQIVND (reference sequence). There are 16 residues in the CDR3. The ends lost 3 bases at V and 9 bases at J; junction bases unmatched: 9. CDR3 loop: CASSMGRGTGFSPLHF. CDR3 DNA: TGTGCCAGTAGTATGGGTCGCGGGACAGGGTTTTCACCCCTCCACTTT.

This chain joins TRBV6-5 and TRBJ2-1; TRBD1 matches at 8 bases. The germline V gene has CDR1 MNHEY and CDR2 SVGAGI. V lost 4 bases to trimming and J lost 5 bases; unmatched junction nucleotides: 7. The CDR3 is made up of 15 amino acids. The CDR3 bases are TGTGCCAGCAGTTCCACCGGGACAGGCGACAATGAGCAGTTCTTC. This gives the protein CASSSTGTGDNEQFF.

The rearrangement uses TRBV5-1 and TRBJ2-2; D might be TRBD1 (5 bases). The ends were cut back, 2 bases at V and 3 bases at J, with 11 bases in the middle. The CDR3 has 15 amino acids. In germline, CDR1 is SGHRS, CDR2 YFSETQ. The CDR3 loop reads CASSLGDRDTGELFF. CDR3 DNA sequence: TGCGCCAGCAGCTTAGGGGATCGGGACACCGGGGAGCTGTTTTTT.

This sequence joins TRBV27 and TRBJ1-5; tentatively, D is TRBD1 (6 bases). The CDR3 length is 14 residues. V lost 5 bases and J lost 2, with 10 bases in between. Per germline, CDR1 MNHEY and CDR2 SMNVEV (reference sequence). CDR3 region: CASSDRWGNQPQHF. The CDR3 DNA sequence: TGTGCCAGCAGTGACAGGTGGGGCAATCAGCCCCAGCATTTT.